This TCR beta chain comes out of a study of tumor and adjacent non-tumor tissue in lung cancer. Across the study: There were approximately twelve adenocarcinoma, a couple of squamous cell carcinoma and 1 small cell lung cancer cases.

General study results and limits: Tumor tissue had significantly higher TCR diversity than normal lung.

The CDR3 adds up to 12 amino acids, both ends counted. The germline CDR1 and CDR2 sequences are SQVTM and ANQGSEA. No cell sorting was done before RNA was extracted from the tissue. More than 3 cm separated this lung sample from the edge of the tumor. Newly diagnosed lung cancer patients had thoracic surgery in China, August–late 2014, without prior chemotherapy. The library came from three nested PCR rounds adapted from ARM-PCR protocols. TCRdb ran MiXCR on the multiplex PCR reads and lists one entry per CDR3 protein. The sample contains some 68,000 distinct CDR3 sequences, 76% of which appear only once. On this clonotype: The antigen is not known. The CDR3 end shows no conserved phenylalanine or tryptophan, and so a read error is likely. No DNA is shown, since the ends of the CDR3 on it are uncertain; the CDR3 is the one TCRdb lists.

The clonotype originates from a man aged 55 to 69 with non-small cell lung cancer. Sequenced: distant non-tumor lung tissue. The rearrangement uses TRBV29-1 and TRBJ2-3. CDR3 amino acids: CSVGLWGGTQYL.